The rows below give T cell receptor beta chains drawn from one sample of a study of CD8 T cells in Susac syndrome. In TCRdb, the immunoSEQ multiplex PCR reads were re-called with MiXCR into one record per CDR3 protein. In the table there are about 430,000 distinct CDR3 sequences, about 85% of which are singletons. Specimen: CD8+ T cells from PBMCs. These receptor sequences come from a human donor with multiple sclerosis. The CDR3 runs from the conserved cysteine through the conserved F or W. The D gene is left open where the match is weak. A clone size is listed for some rows: how often the clone was seen (once, few, many), or a class if it is expanded.

abundance	d_gene	v_gene	j_gene	CDR3aa	CDR3nt
few	NA	TRBV7-9	TRBJ2-2	CATPADANTGELFF	TGTGCCACCCCCGCGGACGCGAACACCGGGGAGCTGTTTTTT
once	NA	TRBV5-1	TRBJ1-1	CASSERTNTEAFF	TGCGCCAGCAGCGAACGGACGAACACTGAAGCTTTCTTT
NA	NA	TRBV27	TRBJ2-7	CASSFNGLSYEQYF	TGTGCCAGCAGTTTTAATGGGCTCTCCTACGAGCAGTACTTC
NA	NA	TRBV4-1	TRBJ1-1	CASSQMGGGTEAFF	TGCGCCAGCAGCCAGATGGGGGGGGGCACTGAAGCTTTCTTT
NA	NA	TRBV2	TRBJ1-6	CASSERGGDYNSPLHF	TGTGCCAGCAGTGAAAGGGGGGGGGACTATAATTCACCCCTCCACTTT
NA	TRBD1	TRBV27	TRBJ1-4	CASSLNRGGNEKLFF	TGTGCCAGCAGTTTAAACAGGGGTGGAAATGAAAAACTGTTTTTT
NA	NA	TRBV7-6	TRBJ2-1	CASSLVGNNEQFF	TGTGCCAGCAGCTTAGTTGGCAACAATGAGCAGTTCTTC
NA	NA	TRBV27	TRBJ2-1	CASSFTVLNEQFF	TGTGCCAGCAGTTTTACGGTGTTGAATGAGCAGTTCTTC
NA	TRBD1	TRBV19	TRBJ2-5	CASSGQDGTETQYF	TGTGCCAGTAGTGGACAGGATGGAACAGAGACCCAGTACTTC
NA	TRBD2	TRBV4-1	TRBJ2-7	CASSYRETSAYEQYF	TGCGCCAGCAGCTATCGCGAGACTAGCGCCTACGAGCAGTACTTC
NA	NA	TRBV20-1	TRBJ2-7	CSARSQDFYEQYF	TGCAGTGCGCGTTCGCAGGACTTCTACGAGCAGTACTTC
NA	NA	TRBV6-2/TRBV6-3	TRBJ1-2	CASSYHSLYGYTF	TGTGCCAGCAGTTATCACAGCTTGTATGGCTACACCTTC
NA	NA	TRBV12-3/TRBV12-4	TRBJ2-7	CASSGTSYEQYF	TGTGCCAGCAGTGGGACGTCCTACGAGCAGTACTTC
NA	TRBD2	TRBV19	TRBJ2-2	CASSIYGGSAGELFF	TGTGCCAGTAGTATATATGGCGGGAGCGCCGGGGAGCTGTTTTTT
NA	NA	TRBV5-4	TRBJ1-1	CASGRGPRTEAFF	TGTGCCAGCGGAAGAGGACCTCGGACTGAAGCTTTCTTT
NA	TRBD2	TRBV19	TRBJ2-7	CASSIMASGAYEQYF	TGTGCCAGTAGTATAATGGCTAGCGGGGCCTACGAGCAGTACTTC
NA	NA	TRBV19	TRBJ2-7	CASTRGDEQYF	TGTGCCAGTACCCGCGGTGACGAGCAGTACTTC
NA	NA	TRBV4-1	TRBJ2-5	CASSQGPFTGELETQYF	TGCGCCAGCAGCCAAGGGCCCTTTACGGGCGAACTAGAGACCCAGTACTTC
NA	NA	TRBV6-1	TRBJ1-2	CASNIGVGVGGDYGYTF	TGTGCCAGCAACATAGGGGTCGGGGTCGGAGGGGACTATGGCTACACCTTC
once	TRBD1	TRBV19	TRBJ1-1	CASSISGTAGTEAFF	TGTGCCAGTAGTATATCAGGGACAGCGGGCACTGAAGCTTTCTTT
NA	TRBD2	TRBV19	TRBJ2-1	CASSISGLAGTEQFF	TGTGCCAGTAGTATATCGGGACTAGCGGGCACTGAGCAGTTCTTC
NA	NA	TRBV21-1	TRBJ2-7	CASSKCGTSGKEQYF	TGTGCCAGCAGCAAGTGCGGGACTAGCGGGAAAGAGCAGTACTTC
NA	NA	TRBV20-1	TRBJ2-2	CSARDWQTTGELFF	TGCAGTGCTAGAGATTGGCAGACCACCGGGGAGCTGTTTTTT
NA	TRBD2	TRBV6-1	TRBJ2-7	CASSPLAGEYEQYF	TGTGCCAGCAGTCCACTAGCGGGAGAGTACGAGCAGTACTTC
NA	TRBD2	TRBV20-1	TRBJ2-1	CSARDILAGTPYNEQFF	TGCAGTGCTAGAGATATACTAGCGGGTACCCCTTACAATGAGCAGTTCTTC
once	TRBD1	TRBV7-9	TRBJ1-2	CASSLPGPEGANYGYTF	TGTGCCAGCAGCTTACCGGGCCCTGAGGGGGCGAACTATGGCTACACCTTC
NA	TRBD1	TRBV10-3	TRBJ2-3	CATTDREADTQYF	TGTGCCACCACAGACAGGGAAGCAGATACGCAGTATTTT
NA	NA	TRBV11-3	TRBJ2-3	CASSLRQGTDTQYF	TGTGCCAGCAGCCTAAGACAGGGCACAGATACGCAGTATTTT
NA	TRBD2	TRBV27	TRBJ2-5	CASSMGLAGPFGTQYF	TGTGCCAGCAGTATGGGACTAGCGGGGCCTTTTGGGACCCAGTACTTC
few	TRBD2	TRBV24-1	TRBJ2-1	CATSESGLNNEQFF	TGTGCCACCAGTGAATCGGGACTAAACAATGAGCAGTTTTTC
NA	NA	TRBV6-1	TRBJ1-5	CASSAGPENQPQHF	TGTGCCAGCAGTGCGGGCCCAGAGAATCAGCCCCAGCATTTT
NA	TRBD2	TRBV5-6	TRBJ2-3	CASSPYPGLAGGPGDTQYF	TGTGCCAGCAGCCCTTACCCGGGACTAGCGGGGGGGCCAGGAGATACGCAGTATTTT
NA	NA	TRBV10-3	TRBJ2-2	CAISDPAETNTGELFF	TGTGCCATCAGTGACCCGGCGGAAACGAACACCGGGGAGCTGTTTTTT
NA	TRBD1	TRBV27	TRBJ1-1	CASSLSGQGARITEAFF	TGTGCCAGCAGTTTATCGGGACAGGGGGCGCGGATCACTGAAGCTTTCTTT
NA	NA	TRBV7-9	TRBJ2-7	CASSTLGVYEQYF	TGTGCCAGCAGCACCCTGGGGGTCTACGAGCAGTACTTC
NA	NA	TRBV4-1	TRBJ2-1	CASSQGQGLSNNEQFF	TGCGCCAGCAGCCAAGGACAGGGACTTAGTAACAATGAGCAGTTCTTC
NA	NA	TRBV6-1	TRBJ2-7	CAAQSWRGSYEQYF	TGTGCCGCACAGTCGTGGAGGGGCTCCTACGAGCAGTACTTC
NA	NA	TRBV6-2/TRBV6-3	TRBJ1-1	CASSSIGTGSTEAFF	TGTGCCAGCAGCTCAATAGGAACAGGGAGCACTGAAGCTTTCTTT
NA	TRBD1	TRBV12-3/TRBV12-4	TRBJ2-7	CASTQTGYEQYF	TGTGCCAGCACCCAGACAGGGTATGAGCAGTACTTC
NA	TRBD2	TRBV27	TRBJ2-7	CASTLRGGGSYEQYF	TGTGCCAGCACCCTTAGGGGCGGGGGCTCCTACGAGCAGTACTTC
NA	TRBD2	TRBV2	TRBJ2-2	CASSGQAGLGSTGELFF	TGTGCCAGCAGTGGGCAAGCGGGACTAGGTAGCACCGGGGAGCTGTTTTTT
NA	NA	TRBV27	TRBJ2-2	CASSFLENTGGLFF	TGTGCCAGCAGTTTCTTAGAAAACACCGGGGGGCTGTTTTTT
few	NA	TRBV27	TRBJ1-5	CASSLTNQPQHF	TGTGCCAGCAGTTTGACAAATCAGCCCCAGCATTTT
NA	NA	TRBV27	TRBJ1-1	CASSLLESHEAFF	TGTGCCAGCAGTTTATTGGAGAGTCATGAAGCTTTCTTT
NA	NA	TRBV5-4	TRBJ2-7	CASSSGREQYF	TGTGCCAGCAGCAGCGGCCGCGAGCAGTACTTC